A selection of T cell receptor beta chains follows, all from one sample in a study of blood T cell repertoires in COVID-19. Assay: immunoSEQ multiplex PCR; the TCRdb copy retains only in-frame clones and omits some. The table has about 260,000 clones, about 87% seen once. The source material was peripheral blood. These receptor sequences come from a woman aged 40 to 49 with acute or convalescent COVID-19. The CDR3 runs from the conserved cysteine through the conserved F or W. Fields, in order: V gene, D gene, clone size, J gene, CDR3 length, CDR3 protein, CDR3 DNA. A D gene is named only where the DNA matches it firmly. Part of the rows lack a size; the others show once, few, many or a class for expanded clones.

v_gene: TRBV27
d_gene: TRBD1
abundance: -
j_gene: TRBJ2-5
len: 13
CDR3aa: CASSRQGGETQYF
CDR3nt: TGTGCCAGCAGTCGACAGGGCGGGGAGACCCAGTACTTC

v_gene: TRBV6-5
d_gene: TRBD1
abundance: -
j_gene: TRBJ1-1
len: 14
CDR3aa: CASSYSTGDTEAFF
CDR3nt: TGTGCCAGCAGTTACTCGACAGGGGACACTGAAGCTTTCTTT

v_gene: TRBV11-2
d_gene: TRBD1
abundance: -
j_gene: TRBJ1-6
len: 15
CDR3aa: CASSFGTEYNSPLHF
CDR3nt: TGTGCCAGCAGCTTCGGGACAGAATATAATTCACCCCTCCACTTT

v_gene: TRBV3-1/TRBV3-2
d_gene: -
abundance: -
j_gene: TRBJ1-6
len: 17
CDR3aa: CASSQDWGGGVNSPLHF
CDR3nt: TGTGCCAGCAGCCAAGATTGGGGGGGAGGCGTTAATTCACCCCTCCACTTT

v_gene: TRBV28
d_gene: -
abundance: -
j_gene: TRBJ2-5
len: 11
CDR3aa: CASSQGETQYF
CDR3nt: TGTGCCAGCAGCCAGGGAGAGACCCAGTACTTC

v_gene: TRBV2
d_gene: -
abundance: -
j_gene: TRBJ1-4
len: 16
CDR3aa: CASSEAYKGSGEKLFF
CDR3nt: TGTGCCAGCAGTGAAGCTTATAAGGGCTCGGGAGAAAAACTGTTTTTT

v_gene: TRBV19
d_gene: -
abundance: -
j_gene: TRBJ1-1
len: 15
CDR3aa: CASSITRGGGAEAFF
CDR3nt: TGTGCCAGTAGTATAACGAGGGGAGGGGGTGCTGAAGCTTTCTTT

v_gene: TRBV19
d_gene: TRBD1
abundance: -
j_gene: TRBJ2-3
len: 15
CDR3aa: CASKGDRPSTDTQYF
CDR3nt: TGTGCCAGTAAAGGGGACAGGCCTTCCACAGATACGCAGTATTTT

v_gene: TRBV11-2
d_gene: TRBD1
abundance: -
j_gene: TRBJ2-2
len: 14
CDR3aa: CASSYNRGPGELFF
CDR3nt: TGTGCCAGCAGCTATAACAGGGGACCCGGGGAGCTGTTTTTT

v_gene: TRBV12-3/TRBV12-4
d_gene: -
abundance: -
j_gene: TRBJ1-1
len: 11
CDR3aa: CASTLEREAFF
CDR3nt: TGTGCCAGCACACTAGAGAGGGAAGCTTTCTTT

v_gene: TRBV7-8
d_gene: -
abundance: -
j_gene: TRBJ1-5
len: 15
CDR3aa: CASSLELSVGQPQHF
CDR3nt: TGTGCCAGCAGCTTAGAGCTGTCCGTCGGGCAGCCCCAGCATTTT

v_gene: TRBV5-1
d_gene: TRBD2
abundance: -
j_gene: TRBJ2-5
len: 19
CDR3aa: CASSLGTSGGPVRQETQYF
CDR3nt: TGCGCCAGCAGCTTGGGAACTAGCGGGGGGCCAGTGCGACAAGAGACCCAGTACTTC

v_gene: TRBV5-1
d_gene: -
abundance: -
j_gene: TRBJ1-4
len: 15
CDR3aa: CASRTQGATNEKLFF
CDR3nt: TGCGCCAGCAGAACACAGGGTGCAACTAATGAAAAACTGTTTTTT

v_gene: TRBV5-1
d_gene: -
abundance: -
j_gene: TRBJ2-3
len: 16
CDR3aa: CASSLSPGLSTDTQYF
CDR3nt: TGCGCCAGCAGCTTGTCCCCAGGACTAAGCACAGATACGCAGTATTTT

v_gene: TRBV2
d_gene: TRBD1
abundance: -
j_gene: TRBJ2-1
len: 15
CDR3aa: CASSEGRTGNNEQFF
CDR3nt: TGTGCCAGCAGTGAAGGCAGGACAGGGAACAATGAGCAGTTCTTC

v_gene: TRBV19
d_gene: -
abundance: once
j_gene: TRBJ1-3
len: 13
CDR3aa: CASSRDSPMTIYF
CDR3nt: TGTGCCAGTAGTCGGGACTCACCTATGACCATATATTTT

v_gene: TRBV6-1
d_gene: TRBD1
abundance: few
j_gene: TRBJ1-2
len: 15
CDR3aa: CASSEYRGSNYGYTF
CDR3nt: TGTGCCAGCAGTGAATACAGGGGGTCTAACTATGGCTACACCTTC

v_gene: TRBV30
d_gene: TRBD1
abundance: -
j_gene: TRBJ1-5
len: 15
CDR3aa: CAWSPGGSLNQPQHF
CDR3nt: TGTGCCTGGAGTCCAGGGGGTTCCCTTAATCAGCCCCAGCATTTT

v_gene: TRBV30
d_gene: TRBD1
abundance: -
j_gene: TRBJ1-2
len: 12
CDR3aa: CACTGEAYGYTF
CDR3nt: TGTGCCTGTACAGGGGAGGCCTATGGCTACACCTTC

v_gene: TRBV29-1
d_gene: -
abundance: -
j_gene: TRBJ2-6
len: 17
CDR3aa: CSVEDGQGGSGANVLTF
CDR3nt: TGCAGCGTTGAAGATGGGCAGGGGGGCTCTGGGGCCAACGTCCTGACTTTC

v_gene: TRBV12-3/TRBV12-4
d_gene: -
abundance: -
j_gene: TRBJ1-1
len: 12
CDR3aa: CASSGGRVRAFF
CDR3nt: TGTGCCAGCAGTGGTGGCAGGGTGCGGGCTTTCTTT

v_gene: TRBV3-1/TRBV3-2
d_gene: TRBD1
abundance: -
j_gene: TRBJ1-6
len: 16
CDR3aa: CASSQIRTGGSSPLHF
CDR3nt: TGTGCCAGCAGCCAAATTAGGACAGGGGGCAGTTCACCCCTCCACTTT

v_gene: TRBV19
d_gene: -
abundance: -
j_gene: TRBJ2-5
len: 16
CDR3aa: CASSASTVQGRETQYF
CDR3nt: TGTGCCAGTAGTGCGTCGACAGTCCAGGGGCGGGAGACCCAGTACTTC

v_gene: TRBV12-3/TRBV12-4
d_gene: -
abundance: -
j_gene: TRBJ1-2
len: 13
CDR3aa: CASSPGRIYGYTF
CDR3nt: TGTGCCAGCAGCCCTGGGAGGATCTATGGCTACACCTTC

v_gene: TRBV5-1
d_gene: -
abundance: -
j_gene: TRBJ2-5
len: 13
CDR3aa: CASSFQGQETQYF
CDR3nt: TGCGCCAGCAGCTTCCAGGGCCAAGAGACCCAGTACTTC

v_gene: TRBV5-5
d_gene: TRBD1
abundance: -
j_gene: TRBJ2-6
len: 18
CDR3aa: CASSLGRTGLRGANVLTF
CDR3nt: TGTGCCAGCAGCTTGGGGAGGACAGGGTTAAGGGGGGCCAACGTCCTGACTTTC

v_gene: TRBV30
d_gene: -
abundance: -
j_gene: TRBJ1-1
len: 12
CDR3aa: CAWNRVNTEAFF
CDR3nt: TGTGCCTGGAACAGGGTGAACACTGAAGCTTTCTTT

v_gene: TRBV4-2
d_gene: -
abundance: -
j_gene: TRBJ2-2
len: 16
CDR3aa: CASSQVAGDSTGELFF
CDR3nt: TGTGCCAGCAGCCAAGTCGCAGGGGATAGCACCGGGGAGCTGTTTTTT

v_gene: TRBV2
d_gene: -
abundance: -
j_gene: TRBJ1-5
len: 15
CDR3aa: CASTLDSQANQPQHF
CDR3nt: TGTGCCAGCACACTGGACAGCCAAGCCAATCAGCCCCAGCATTTT

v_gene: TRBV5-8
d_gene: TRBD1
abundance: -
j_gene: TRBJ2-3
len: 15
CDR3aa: CASSPRQGLTDTQYF
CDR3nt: TGTGCCAGCAGCCCCAGACAGGGTCTGACAGATACGCAGTATTTT

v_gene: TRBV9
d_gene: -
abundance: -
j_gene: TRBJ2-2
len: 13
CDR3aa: CASSVRGTGELFF
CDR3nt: TGTGCCAGCAGCGTAAGGGGAACTGGGGAGCTGTTTTTT

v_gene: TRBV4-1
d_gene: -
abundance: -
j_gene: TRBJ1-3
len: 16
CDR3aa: CASSQEGRGPGNTIYF
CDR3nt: TGCGCCAGCAGCCAAGAGGGCAGGGGTCCTGGAAACACCATATATTTT

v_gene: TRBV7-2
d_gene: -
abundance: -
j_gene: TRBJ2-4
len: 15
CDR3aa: CASSLGATAKNIQYF
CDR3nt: TGTGCCAGCAGCTTAGGTGCTACTGCCAAAAACATTCAGTACTTC

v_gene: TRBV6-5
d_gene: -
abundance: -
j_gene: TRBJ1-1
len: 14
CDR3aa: CASSPGQGHTEAFF
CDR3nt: TGTGCCAGCAGTCCGGGGCAGGGGCACACTGAAGCTTTCTTT

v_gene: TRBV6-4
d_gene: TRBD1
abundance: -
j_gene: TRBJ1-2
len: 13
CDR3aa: CANLGQGNYGYTF
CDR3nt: TGTGCCAACCTCGGACAGGGGAACTATGGCTACACCTTC

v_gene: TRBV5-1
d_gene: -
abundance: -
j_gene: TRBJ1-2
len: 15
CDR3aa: CASSSGGVLNYGYTF
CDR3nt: TGCGCCAGCAGCTCTGGGGGGGTTTTAAACTATGGCTACACCTTC

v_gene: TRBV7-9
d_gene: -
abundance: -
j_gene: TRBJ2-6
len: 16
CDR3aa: CASSPMTRSGANVLTF
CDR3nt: TGTGCCAGCAGCCCCATGACGAGGTCTGGGGCCAACGTCCTGACTTTC

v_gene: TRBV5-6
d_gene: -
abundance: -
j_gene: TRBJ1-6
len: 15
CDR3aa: CASSFNTGIRSPLHF
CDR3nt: TGTGCCAGCAGCTTTAACACAGGGATACGGTCACCCCTCCACTTT

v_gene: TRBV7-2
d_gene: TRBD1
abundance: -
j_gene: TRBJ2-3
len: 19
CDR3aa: CASAPLVSLWDRGKDTQYF
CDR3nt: TGTGCCAGCGCTCCCTTGGTGAGTTTATGGGACAGGGGTAAGGATACGCAGTATTTT

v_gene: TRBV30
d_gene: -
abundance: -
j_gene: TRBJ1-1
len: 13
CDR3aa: CAWTRTANTEAFF
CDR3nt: TGTGCCTGGACTAGGACAGCGAACACTGAAGCTTTCTTT

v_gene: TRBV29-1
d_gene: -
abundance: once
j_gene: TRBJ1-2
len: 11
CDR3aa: CSAGGNYGYTF
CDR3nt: TGCAGCGCTGGGGGGAACTATGGCTACACCTTC

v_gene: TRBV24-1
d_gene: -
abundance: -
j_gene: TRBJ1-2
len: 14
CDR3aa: CATSEAHGPGGYTF
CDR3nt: TGTGCCACCAGTGAGGCCCATGGGCCGGGGGGCTACACCTTC

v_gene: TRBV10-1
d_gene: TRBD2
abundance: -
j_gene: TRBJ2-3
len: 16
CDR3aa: CASSGAGWTSTDTQYF
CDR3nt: TGCGCCAGCAGTGGAGCGGGGTGGACTAGCACAGATACGCAGTATTTT

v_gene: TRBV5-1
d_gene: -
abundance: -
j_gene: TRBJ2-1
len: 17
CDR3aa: CASSWGLQSKPYNEQFF
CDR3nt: TGCGCCAGCAGCTGGGGGCTCCAGAGTAAGCCCTACAATGAGCAGTTCTTC

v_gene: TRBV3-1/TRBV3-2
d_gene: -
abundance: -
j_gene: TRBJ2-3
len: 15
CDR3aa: CASSPGTTVTDTQYF
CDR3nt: TGTGCCAGCAGTCCCGGGACAACCGTCACAGATACGCAGTATTTT

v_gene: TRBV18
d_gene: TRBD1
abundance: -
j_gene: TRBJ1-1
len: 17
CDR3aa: CASSPPGQRMVNTEAFF
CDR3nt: TGTGCCAGCTCACCGCCGGGACAGAGAATGGTGAACACTGAAGCTTTCTTT

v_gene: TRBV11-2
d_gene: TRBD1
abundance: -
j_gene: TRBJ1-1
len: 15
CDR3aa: CASSLPTGVNTEAFF
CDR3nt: TGTGCCAGCAGCTTGCCGACAGGGGTGAACACTGAAGCTTTCTTT

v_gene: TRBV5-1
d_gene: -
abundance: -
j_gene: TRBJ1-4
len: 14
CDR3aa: CASSIDPQAEKLFF
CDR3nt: TGCGCCAGCAGCATCGACCCCCAGGCTGAAAAACTGTTTTTT

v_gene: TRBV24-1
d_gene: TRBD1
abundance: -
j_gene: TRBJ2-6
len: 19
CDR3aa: CATSDQSGGPLSGANVLTF
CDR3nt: TGTGCCACCAGTGACCAATCAGGGGGCCCTCTCTCTGGGGCCAACGTCCTGACTTTC

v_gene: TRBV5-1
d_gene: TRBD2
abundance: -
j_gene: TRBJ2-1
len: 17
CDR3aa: CASSLASSGGPYNEQFF
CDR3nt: TGCGCCAGCAGCTTGGCGAGTAGCGGGGGGCCTTACAATGAGCAGTTCTTC

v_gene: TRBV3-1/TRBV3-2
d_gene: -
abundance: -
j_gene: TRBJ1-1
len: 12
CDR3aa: CASSHSGTEAFF
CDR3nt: TGTGCCAGCAGCCACTCGGGCACTGAAGCTTTCTTT

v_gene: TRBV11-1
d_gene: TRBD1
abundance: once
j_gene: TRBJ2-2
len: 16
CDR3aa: CASSEATGTNTGELFF
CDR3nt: TGTGCCAGCAGCGAAGCGACAGGGACGAACACCGGGGAGCTGTTTTTT

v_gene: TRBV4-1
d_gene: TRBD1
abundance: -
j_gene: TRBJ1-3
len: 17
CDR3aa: CASSRTGHGESGNTIYF
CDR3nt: TGCGCCAGCAGCCGGACAGGGCACGGGGAGTCTGGAAACACCATATATTTT

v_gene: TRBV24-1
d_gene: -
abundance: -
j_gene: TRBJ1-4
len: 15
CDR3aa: CATSDTGQGAGKLFF
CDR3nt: TGTGCCACCAGTGACACAGGGCAAGGAGCAGGGAAACTGTTTTTT

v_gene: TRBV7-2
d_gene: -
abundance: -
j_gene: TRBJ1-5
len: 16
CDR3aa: CASSPAPGYSNQPQHF
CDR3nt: TGTGCCAGCAGCCCAGCCCCAGGGTATAGCAATCAGCCCCAGCATTTT

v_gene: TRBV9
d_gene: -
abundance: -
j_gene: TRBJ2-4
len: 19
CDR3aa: CASSPGGTRATTAKNIQYF
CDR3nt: TGTGCCAGCAGCCCAGGCGGGACTCGGGCGACTACGGCCAAAAACATTCAGTACTTC

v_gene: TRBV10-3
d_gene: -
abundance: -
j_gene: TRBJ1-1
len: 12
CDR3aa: CAITGVGTEAFF
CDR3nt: TGTGCCATCACGGGAGTCGGCACTGAAGCTTTCTTT

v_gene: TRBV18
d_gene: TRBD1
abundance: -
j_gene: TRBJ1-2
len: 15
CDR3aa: CASSPGQGANYGYTF
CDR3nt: TGTGCCAGCTCACCGGGACAGGGGGCCAACTATGGCTACACCTTC